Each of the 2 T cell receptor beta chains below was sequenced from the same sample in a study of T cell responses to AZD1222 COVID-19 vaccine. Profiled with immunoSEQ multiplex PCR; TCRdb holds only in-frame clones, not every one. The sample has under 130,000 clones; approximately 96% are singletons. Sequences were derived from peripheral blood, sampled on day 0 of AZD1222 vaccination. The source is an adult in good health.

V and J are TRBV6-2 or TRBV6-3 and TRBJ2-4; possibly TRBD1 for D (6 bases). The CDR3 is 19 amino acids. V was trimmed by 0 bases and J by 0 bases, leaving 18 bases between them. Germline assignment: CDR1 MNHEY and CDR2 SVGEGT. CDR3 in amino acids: CASSYSGYWTDLAKNIQYF. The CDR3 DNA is TGTGCCAGCAGTTACTCGGGATATTGGACAGATCTAGCCAAAAACATTCAGTACTTC.

In DNA form, the CDR3 reads TGTGCCAGCACATGGGGCACCACAACCTATGGCTACACCTTC. This codes for CASTWGTTTYGYTF. The genes are TRBV7-9 and TRBJ1-2, with D tentatively TRBD1 (5 bases). Between the trimmed V and J ends, which lost 7 bases and 4 bases, there was a span of 16 bases. The CDR3 runs to 14 residues. CDR1 is SEHNR, CDR2 FQNEAQ, per germline (reference sequence).